This T cell receptor beta chain was found in a study of CD8+ T cells in alopecia areata (dated by TCRdb to between 2018 and 2020). In terms of the full investigation: To study T cell clonal expansion in alopecia areata, the researchers applied high-throughput TCRbeta sequencing to both the C3H/HeJ mouse model and human patients. Scalp tissue and sorted CD4+ and CD8+ peripheral blood T cells from patchy and totalis/universalis alopecia areata patients and from healthy controls were covered by human TCRbeta sequencing. TCRbeta CDR3 regions were amplified by immunoSEQ multiplex PCR with 35 Vbeta forward and 13 Jbeta reverse primers. The RNA source kit depended on sample type: the PAXgene miRNA kit for fixed scalp, the miRNeasy kit for PBMCs, and the RNeasy kit for mouse skin. Clonality in the scalp was compared among normal scalp (n=4), patchy alopecia areata scalp (n=8), and alopecia totalis/universalis scalp (n=8).

Receptors were amplified or captured by the immunoSEQ multiplex PCR assay. RNA was extracted from all samples and reverse transcribed into cDNA as template for TCR sequencing. SuperScript III was used to make first-strand cDNA, primed with a 2:1 mix of oligo-dT and random hexamers. A synthetic immune receptor repertoire was used to gauge amplification bias, and whatever bias remained was removed computationally. On the study's bioinformatics: Raw reads were preprocessed to remove errors, and CDR3 was defined by IMGT conventions from the conserved cysteine to phenylalanine. Clonality was computed by normalizing Shannon entropy by log2 of the number of productive unique TCRs and subtracting the result from 1. Scalp TCRbeta sequences were cross-referenced with sorted blood CD4 and CD8 repertoires so that the CD4 or CD8 identity of scalp clones could be inferred. In TCRdb, the immuneACCESS table is reduced to in-frame sequences with V and J assigned. These tables do not hold every clone; where another copy was compared, an unresolved V gene accounts for under half, and the others remain unexplained. For V, J and clone size, that table is used; D and trimming come from the DNA. Across this sample there are about 100,000 clones, with almost 60% seen only once. Of the sample, under 25% falls within the top ten clones.

On the study overall, not on this receptor specifically: Resident alphabeta T cells in normal human skin are also sequenced, complicating scalp TCR repertoire analysis, unlike mouse skin dominated by gammadelta T cells. Shared TCR sequences between patients were less evident than in mice, which may be partly attributable to HLA diversity in the patient population. Compared with normal scalp, lesional scalp had higher clonality and more expanded CD8+ clones, particularly in alopecia totalis/universalis, a pattern that suggests antigenic drive.

PBMCs were isolated by density centrifugation and stained for CD3, CD4 and CD8, and CD4+ and CD8+ T cells were sorted on a FACSAria. Scalp biopsies and blood samples were obtained from unaffected controls. Note on this clone: Its specific antigen is unknown. No much larger clonotype is one base removed from it; base qualities were not supplied.

The sequenced sample was CD8+ T cells sorted from blood. This clonotype originated in a human donor in good health.

Read as DNA, the sequence is TGTGCCAGCAGCTTAAGGGCTAGCGGGGGGTCAAGGGAGCAGTTCTTC. This yields the protein CASSLRASGGSREQFF. The chain couples TRBV4-2 to TRBJ2-1; TRBD2 aligns with 11 central bases. From the cysteine up to the phenylalanine, the CDR3 has a length of 16 residues. Only the CDR3 part of the read is kept: 48 bases, read in frame from the first base. In the germline V gene, CDR1 corresponds to LGHNA and CDR2 to YNFKEQ. Relative to germline, V is missing 5 bases and J is missing 10 bases, with 13 bases of the junction outside any gene match.